This T cell receptor beta chain comes out of a study of cytomegalovirus exposure and HLA in healthy donors. Overall study: Assignment to the Caucasian-associated ancestry cluster applied to approximately 80% of the approximately 400 genotyped donors.

The PCR contained 60 Vbeta and 13 Jbeta primers. TCRdb's copy holds only in-frame clones and misses some; the assay was immunoSEQ multiplex PCR. The sample consists of around 300,000 clones, almost 85% of them appearing once. In the case of this clone: Its antigen is as yet unknown.

Study-level results: In an earlier analysis, about 90% or about 30%: the productive usage of most TCR beta V segments. A later analysis linked a missense variant in DCLRE1C to the trimming of TCR beta V and J genes. Generally TCR sequences proved uncommon, though certain public TCRs appeared in numerous donors.

The germline V gene has CDR1 MDHEN and CDR2 SYDVKM. V was clipped by 1 base and J by 10 bases, with 14 bases between them. CDR3 length: 15 residues. The sequence derives from a woman between 40 and 50 years old in good health and CMV-seropositive. Sequencing input: PBMCs. The chain uses TRBV28 and TRBJ1-6, with D tentatively TRBD1 (6 bases). The CDR3 region is CASSLSSLGTSPLHF. The CDR3 nucleotides are TGTGCCAGCAGTTTATCCTCCCTGGGGACATCACCCCTCCACTTT.